The clone carrying this TCR beta chain was recorded many times. The target antigen is unknown. These data come from a study of early T cells in non-severe SARS-CoV-2 infection. Study-level information: Chains were unpaired, as sequencing was done on bulk RNA from unsorted whole blood. Whole-study results and caveats: Missing private and CD4 specificities, VDJdb matching favored anti-spike CD8 responses.

Unique molecular identifiers were affixed to single, distinct cDNA molecules. TCRdb reprocessed the 5' RACE reads via MiXCR and lists one record per CDR3 protein. The table has about 80,000 distinct CDR3 sequences, over 4% seen once. V lost 3 bases and J 8 bases, leaving 21 bases between the germline ends. Germline assignment: CDR1 SGHRS and CDR2 YFSETQ. This CDR3 contains 16 residues. The sample was whole blood, taken at baseline. The receptor's source is an adult who was a healthcare worker with PCR-confirmed SARS-CoV-2 infection or an uninfected control (not recorded which). The chain employs TRBV5-1 and TRBJ2-1, with D possibly TRBD2 on 5 matching bases. CDR3 nucleotides: TGCGCCAGCAGCTCCCCGAGCGGTTCCCCCAAGGATGAGCAGTTCTTC. This translates into CASSSPSGSPKDEQFF.